Presented here are 18 T cell receptor beta chains from one specimen sequenced in a study of T cells in Graves' hyperthyroidism and ophthalmopathy. The CDR3 regions of TCR beta were amplified from RNA transcripts. Researchers ran a first-round RT-PCR on the TCR CDR3 using the HTBI primer set. TCRdb fed the multiplex PCR reads into MiXCR, producing one record per CDR3 protein. The sample lists a few hundred thousand distinct CDR3 sequences, about 15% seen once, with approximately 7.4% in the top ten. Specimen: blood. The origin of the receptors is a woman in her twenties or thirties with Graves' hyperthyroidism.

This chain uses TRBV24-1 with TRBJ2-2; 7 nucleotides match TRBD2. Losses at the gene ends were 4 bases for V and 4 bases for J; bases not matched to a gene: 14. The CDR3 consists of 18 residues. Germline V gene lookup returns CDR1 KGHDR and CDR2 SFDVKD. As DNA, the CDR3 is TGTGCCACCAGTGACCCCTTCTTACTAGCGTCTGCCACCGGGGAGCTGTTTTTT. As protein: CATSDPFLLASATGELFF.

This clonotype was recorded at least ten times. V gene TRBV20-1 combines with J gene TRBJ2-5; 15 nucleotides line up with TRBD2. CDR1 and CDR2 (germline): DFQATT, SNEGSKA (reference sequence). The trim removed 4 bases at V and 4 bases at J, leaving 16 bases unmatched. This CDR3 has 19 residues. CDR3 region: CSATDTGLAGGPGGETQYF. CDR3 in DNA: TGCAGTGCTACAGACACCGGACTAGCGGGAGGGCCGGGTGGAGAGACCCAGTACTTC.

The gene calls are TRBV18 and TRBJ1-2, with D perhaps TRBD1 (5 bases). The germline V gene has CDR1 KGHSH and CDR2 LQKENI. The CDR3 consists of 13 residues. Trimming shortened V by 8 bases and J by 3 bases, and 13 bases separated the two germline ends. The CDR3 DNA follows: TGTGCCAGCACCGAGGGGTCCGACTATGGCTACACCTTC. Its protein is CASTEGSDYGYTF.

Only a few counts were recorded for this clonotype. The CDR3 nucleotides are TGCAGTGCTCGGAAGGGTGCGTTCGAGCAGTACTTC. It translates to CSARKGAFEQYF. J is TRBJ2-7 and V is TRBV20-1; no reliable D call. V gave up 5 bases and J gave up 6 bases, with 14 bases separating them. Germline V gene lookup returns CDR1 DFQATT and CDR2 SNEGSKA (reference sequence). This CDR3 has 12 residues.

This chain uses TRBV12-3 or TRBV12-4 with TRBJ2-3; D is perhaps TRBD1 (5 bases). The CDR3 consists of 15 residues. Trimming took off 3 bases at V and 3 bases at J, with 13 bases between the two ends. The CDR3: CASSLWVGPTDTQYF. DNA for the CDR3: TGTGCCAGCAGTTTGTGGGTGGGGCCGACAGATACGCAGTATTTT.

The chain joins TRBV7-2 to TRBJ2-1, with D possibly matching TRBD2 (5 bases). Trimming stripped 4 bases from V and 8 bases from J, with 21 bases between. The germline CDR1 and CDR2 sequences are SGHTA and FQGNSA. The CDR3 has 16 residues. The CDR3 is CASSSAERRRADEQFF. The CDR3 DNA reads as TGTGCCAGCAGCTCCGCGGAGCGGAGAAGGGCAGATGAGCAGTTCTTC.

This clonotype occurred a few times. This rearrangement joins TRBV28 to TRBJ2-1; 8 nucleotides match TRBD1. The CDR3 is 11 residues long. Germline V gene data show CDR1 as MDHEN and CDR2 as SYDVKM. Trimming removed 3 bases from V and 15 bases from J; junction bases left unmatched: 4. The CDR3 spells CASSLSGGAFF. The CDR3 DNA follows: TGTGCCAGCAGTTTGTCAGGGGGCGCGTTCTTC.

In this sample, this clonotype turned up many times. This chain connects TRBV6-1 to TRBJ2-1, with 9 bases fitting TRBD2. The CDR3 length is 16 residues. Looked up from germline, CDR1 is MNHNS and CDR2 is SASEGT. V dropped 6 bases and J dropped 4; count of bases not matched to a gene: 10. In DNA form, the CDR3 reads TGTGCCAGCAGGGACCCCCTAGCGGGAAGTTACAATGAGCAGTTCTTC. As protein: CASRDPLAGSYNEQFF.

Of note for this clonotype: This clone may be a read error of a much larger clone one base away. This sequence joins TRBV6-2 or TRBV6-3 and TRBJ2-7; TRBD1 matches at 9 bases. Germline values: CDR1 MNHEY, CDR2 SVGEGT. This CDR3 has 15 amino acids. CDR3 residues: CASSYSPGQGYGQYF. The CDR3, as DNA: TGTGCCAGCAGTTACTCGCCGGGACAGGGCTACGGGCAGTACTTC.

This clonotype was seen repeatedly, ten times or more. This chain links TRBV28 with TRBJ2-7; perhaps TRBD2 as D (5 bases). Germline loops: CDR1 MDHEN, CDR2 SYDVKM. Deletions cut 5 bases from V and 2 bases from J, with 16 bases between. The CDR3 sequence is 15 residues long. The chain's CDR3 is CASSARGRTAYEQYF. CDR3 in DNA: TGTGCCAGCAGTGCGCGAGGGAGAACCGCCTACGAGCAGTACTTC.

This clonotype was counted only a few times. This rearrangement joins TRBV6-9 to TRBJ1-1; D is unclear. Germline lookup yields CDR1 MNHGY and CDR2 SVAAGI. V gave up 3 bases and J gave up 1 base, with 15 bases separating them. This CDR3 has 16 amino acids. CDR3 nucleotide sequence: TGTGCCAGCAGTTACAGTCGGACCCCACGGAACACTGAAGCTTTCTTT. Residues: CASSYSRTPRNTEAFF.

This clonotype was seen repeatedly, ten times or more. V gene TRBV24-1 combines with J gene TRBJ1-5; D call uncertain. Between the trimmed V and J ends, which lost 5 bases and 2 bases, there was a span of 6 bases. This CDR3 contains 13 residues. Germline-derived CDR1 and CDR2 are KGHDR and SFDVKD. CDR3 DNA sequence: TGTGCCACCAGTGCCCAGGGCAATCAGCCCCAGCATTTT. Protein product: CATSAQGNQPQHF.

This clonotype occurred a few times. The rearrangement uses TRBV24-1 and TRBJ2-1; TRBD1 matches 9 bases. This CDR3 is 14 amino acids long. The germline V gene encodes CDR1 KGHDR and CDR2 SFDVKD. V shed 4 bases, J shed 6 bases, and the junction held 3 bases outside the gene matches. CDR3 amino acids: CATSDPGQGNEQFF. CDR3 bases: TGTGCCACCAGTGACCCGGGACAGGGCAATGAGCAGTTCTTC.

This clonotype occurred many times. The CDR3 coding sequence is TGTGCCAGCAGTTTATTTAGCGGGAGAAATGAGCAGTTCTTC. Translation: CASSLFSGRNEQFF. The chain uses TRBV28 and TRBJ2-1, with 9 nucleotides matching TRBD2. The ends lost 1 base at V and 7 bases at J; junction bases unmatched: 2. The germline V gene encodes CDR1 MDHEN and CDR2 SYDVKM. The CDR3 is 14 residues long.

This clonotype was recorded at least ten times. The V and J genes are TRBV20-1 and TRBJ1-3; 9 nucleotides agree with TRBD1. Trimming took 6 bases from V and 1 from J; bases not matched to a gene: 7. Germline lookup yields CDR1 DFQATT and CDR2 SNEGSKA (reference sequence). CDR3 size: 15 residues. CDR3 sequence: CSAPGQGMSGNTIYF. The CDR3 DNA reads as TGCAGTGCACCAGGACAGGGGATGTCTGGAAACACCATATATTTT.

The CDR3 region has the DNA TGCAGCGTTGAGTTCCGCACGAGTGGCGGGGATACGCAGTATTTT. Residues: CSVEFRTSGGDTQYF. The chain is built from TRBV29-1 and TRBJ2-3, with D possibly TRBD2 on 5 matching bases. This CDR3 is built from 15 residues. Germline CDR1 SQVTM, CDR2 ANQGSEA. V lost 3 bases and J 6 bases, leaving 19 bases between the germline ends.

The chain has TRBV12-3 or TRBV12-4 and TRBJ2-1; no clear D. The CDR3 sequence is 12 residues long. V was shortened by 5 bases and J by 8 bases, with 10 bases between the two germline ends. The CDR3 bases are TGTGCCAGCAGTAAGCGCAGCGATGAGCAGTTCTTC. It specifies CASSKRSDEQFF.

This clonotype was detected many times. The chain combines TRBV9 with TRBJ2-1; D uncertain. V was trimmed by 0 bases and J by 0 bases, leaving 10 bases between them. CDR3 length: 16 amino acids. CDR1 is SGDLS and CDR2 is YYNGEE in the germline V gene. This CDR3 reads CASSVGGQVSYNEQFF. The CDR3 DNA follows: TGTGCCAGCAGCGTAGGAGGCCAAGTCTCCTACAATGAGCAGTTCTTC.